The T cell receptor (beta chain) under discussion was sequenced for a study of OX40 agonist ivuxolimab in advanced cancers. Whole-study findings and limits: Average numbers of expanded clones were greater in CD8+ T cells than in CD4+. Clonal expansion among partial responders at 0.1-3.0 mg/kg ranked near the lowest.

The repertoire was sequenced with immunoSEQ multiplex PCR; TCRdb's copy has only in-frame clones and lacks some. The sample shows about 26,000 clones, 83% of them seen only once. Germline V lookup: CDR1 MNHNS, CDR2 SASEGT. V shed 3 bases and J 6 bases; nucleotides not matched to a gene: 7. The CDR3 is 15 amino acids. Systemic immunosuppression or a history of autoimmune disease excluded patients. This clone showed up just a few times. Its antigen remains unknown. The source was CD4+ or CD8+ T cells sorted from blood, collected in a trial of the OX40 agonist ivuxolimab. The chain carries TRBV6-1 and TRBJ1-1; 10 nucleotides align to TRBD1. This receptor was identified in an adult with an advanced solid tumor such as melanoma, head and neck, liver or kidney cancer. The CDR3 is CASSDLGQGIAEAFF. DNA of the CDR3: TGTGCCAGCAGTGACCTGGGACAGGGGATCGCTGAAGCTTTCTTT.